One and the same sample provided the 25 T cell receptor beta chains below, sequenced in a study of blood T cell repertoires in COVID-19. Assay: immunoSEQ multiplex PCR; the TCRdb copy retains only in-frame clones and omits some. Of about 120,000 clones detected, 65% to 80% appear once; the ten largest clones hold around 8%. The sample consisted of peripheral blood. All receptors derive from a woman aged 60 to 75 with acute or convalescent COVID-19.

This clone was seen a few times. The V call is TRBV5-1, the J call TRBJ2-5; D may be TRBD2 (6 bases). Per the germline V gene, CDR1 is SGHRS and CDR2 is YFSETQ. Deletions cut 3 bases from V and 5 bases from J, with 14 bases between. The CDR3 is 14 amino acids. DNA for the CDR3: TGCGCCAGCAGCTCCGGGATGCTAGCGGAGACCCAGTACTTC. Protein: CASSSGMLAETQYF.

The gene calls are TRBV14 and TRBJ2-5, with 9 bases matching TRBD1. V lost 3 bases and J lost 2; bases outside the gene matches: 4. Germline loops: CDR1 SGHDN, CDR2 FVKESK. The CDR3 is made up of 15 amino acids. As DNA, the CDR3 is TGTGCCAGCAGCCAGGGACAGGGACGGCAAGAGACCCAGTACTTC. As protein: CASSQGQGRQETQYF.

The V call is TRBV5-4, the J call TRBJ1-2, with D possibly TRBD1 on 5 matching bases. Germline CDR1 SGHNT, CDR2 YYREEE (reference sequence). The V end lost 4 bases, the J end lost 6 bases, and 13 bases lay between the germline ends. The CDR3 runs to 13 residues. The CDR3 here is CASSGGDLNGYTF. CDR3 nucleotides: TGTGCCAGCAGCGGGGGGGATCTGAATGGCTACACCTTC.

The chain is built from TRBV11-2 and TRBJ1-6; D not resolved. The CDR3 is 15 amino acids. Trimming took off 8 bases at V and 0 bases at J, with 11 bases between the two ends. CDR1 and CDR2 from the germline V gene are SGHAT and FQNNGV. CDR3 in DNA: TGTGCCAGCCCCCCGGGGAGCTCCTATAATTCACCCCTCCACTTT. Its translation is CASPPGSSYNSPLHF. Combining the CDR3 with reference TRBV11-2 and TRBJ1-6 gives the whole variable domain EAGVAQSPRYKIIEKRQSVAFWCNPISGHATLYWYQQILGQGPKLLIQFQNNGVVDDSQLPKDRFSAERLKGVDSTLKIQPAKLEDSAVYLCASPPGSSYNSPLHFGNGTRLTVT.

This chain uses TRBV12-3 or TRBV12-4 with TRBJ2-5, with 9 positions matching TRBD1. The junction had 5 bases not matched to a gene; V was cut back by 3 bases and J by 9 bases. The CDR3 contains 13 residues. The CDR3 reads CASSLDRGQSQYF. CDR3 sequence (DNA): TGTGCCAGCAGTTTGGACAGGGGACAGTCCCAGTACTTC.

CDR3 loop: CAIRKDPGLANNEGQFF. As DNA, the CDR3 is TGTGCCATCAGGAAGGACCCGGGACTAGCAAACAATGAGGGGCAGTTCTTC. The chain couples TRBV10-3 to TRBJ2-1; 9 bases align to TRBD2. Unmatched junction bases numbered 21, after V lost 6 bases and J lost 12 bases. The CDR3 has 17 residues. The germline CDR1 and CDR2 sequences are ENHRY and SYGVKD.

This clone appeared once. The chain uses TRBV18 and TRBJ1-1, with 9 nucleotides matching TRBD1. The V gene's germline CDR1 is KGHSH and CDR2 LQKENI. V gave up 5 bases and J gave up 8 bases; unmatched junction bases: 9. The CDR3 loop spans 14 amino acids. In DNA form, the CDR3 reads TGTGCCAGCTCATACCAATCGGGACAGGGAGAAGCTTTCTTT. Translation gives CASSYQSGQGEAFF.

The rearrangement joins TRBV7-9 to TRBJ1-1, with no clear D. CDR3 length: 13 residues. V lost 3 bases to trimming and J lost 11 bases, with 16 bases between them. CDR1 SEHNR and CDR2 FQNEAQ come from the germline V gene (reference sequence). CDR3 DNA: TGTGCCAGCAGCTTCAGCGGCCCCAACTGGGCTTTCTTT. Translated: CASSFSGPNWAFF.

The V call is TRBV5-1, the J call TRBJ1-2; perhaps TRBD1 as D (6 bases). Per the germline V gene, CDR1 is SGHRS and CDR2 is YFSETQ. The CDR3 loop spans 14 amino acids. V was pared by 5 bases and J by 4 bases, with 15 bases between. CDR3 sequence (DNA): TGCGCCAGCAGAGCAGGTCTGGGGGCCTATGGCTACACCTTC. Amino acid sequence: CASRAGLGAYGYTF.

The J gene is TRBJ1-2, the V gene TRBV5-1; no reliable D call. This CDR3 comprises 12 residues. The V gene's germline CDR1 is SGHRS and CDR2 YFSETQ. V lost 3 bases to trimming and J lost 7 bases, with 10 bases between them. DNA of the CDR3: TGCGCCAGCAGCTCGACTCAAGTTGGCTACACCTTC. Translating it yields CASSSTQVGYTF.

The chain recombines TRBV5-4 with TRBJ1-2, with TRBD1 identical over 10 bases. Germline lookup yields CDR1 SGHNT and CDR2 YYREEE (reference sequence). The CDR3 runs to 15 residues. V shed 4 bases and J 3 bases; nucleotides not matched to a gene: 6. This CDR3 is CASSTWDRGDYGYTF. CDR3 bases: TGTGCCAGCAGCACCTGGGACAGGGGAGACTATGGCTACACCTTC.

This sequence joins TRBV19 and TRBJ1-5; TRBD1 matches 9 bases. Germline V gene lookup returns CDR1 LNHDA and CDR2 SQIVND (reference sequence). CDR3 length equals 13 residues. J was trimmed by 12 bases and V by 7 bases; bases with no gene match: 10. In nucleotides, the CDR3 is TGTGCCAGTACTCCGAGCGGGACAGGGTTCCAGCATTTT. This sequence encodes CASTPSGTGFQHF.

V usage is TRBV4-3 and J usage is TRBJ1-4; D ambiguous. Germline V gene data show CDR1 as LGHNA and CDR2 as YSLEER. This CDR3 contains 16 residues. Trimming took 1 base from V and 4 from J, leaving 13 bases between them. The CDR3 region is CASSQGNSMGNEKLFF. The CDR3 nucleotides are TGCGCCAGCAGCCAAGGAAACAGTATGGGTAATGAAAAACTGTTTTTT.

The rearrangement links TRBV11-3 to TRBJ2-3; 7 bases fit TRBD1. J gave up 7 bases and V 2 bases, and 6 bases lay outside the gene matches. There are 14 residues in the CDR3. Germline-derived CDR1 and CDR2 are SGHNT and YENEEA. The CDR3 region is CASSLPGTANTQYF. The CDR3 DNA follows: TGTGCCAGCAGCTTACCTGGGACAGCCAATACGCAGTATTTT.

The chain has TRBV19 and TRBJ1-2; 7 nucleotides align to TRBD1. V shed 6 bases, J shed 4 bases, and the junction held 5 bases outside the gene matches. The CDR3 sequence is 13 residues long. The V gene's germline CDR1 is LNHDA and CDR2 SQIVND (reference sequence). The CDR3 sequence: CASSHGQVYGYTF. The CDR3, as DNA: TGTGCCAGTAGCCACGGACAGGTCTATGGCTACACCTTC.

The chain couples TRBV2 to TRBJ1-2; TRBD1 agrees at 7 bases. The CDR3 loop spans 13 amino acids. After removal of 9 bases from V and 7 bases from J, the junction contained 11 bases not matched to a gene. Germline V lookup: CDR1 SNHLY, CDR2 FYNNEI. CDR3 DNA: TGTGCCAGAACAGGGGAAAGGTACGGTGGCTACACCTTC. It translates to CARTGERYGGYTF.

The CDR3 coding sequence is TGCGCCAGCAGCCTCGACAACTACGAGCAGTACTTC. Protein product: CASSLDNYEQYF. J is TRBJ2-7 and V is TRBV5-1, with D unresolved. V lost 4 bases and J lost 3, with 8 bases in between. This CDR3 is 12 amino acids long. Germline-derived CDR1 and CDR2 are SGHRS and YFSETQ.

The chain is built from TRBV6-5 and TRBJ1-1; D is ambiguous. CDR3 size: 12 residues. V gave up 7 bases and J gave up 1 base, with 7 bases separating them. Germline assignment: CDR1 MNHEY and CDR2 SVGAGI. The DNA of the CDR3 is TGTGCCAGCACCTCGAGGAACACTGAAGCTTTCTTT. Residues: CASTSRNTEAFF.

The count of this clone is one. The V gene is TRBV20-1, the J gene TRBJ1-2; the D is unclear. Germline assignment: CDR1 DFQATT and CDR2 SNEGSKA (reference sequence). The CDR3 sequence is 11 residues long. The CDR3 DNA reads as TGCAGCTCATTTAGTAACTATGGCTACACCTTC. It encodes CSSFSNYGYTF.

This chain connects TRBV5-5 to TRBJ2-3; maybe TRBD1 (5 bases). Trimming took 5 bases from V and 5 from J, leaving 12 bases between them. Germline loops: CDR1 SGHKS, CDR2 YYEKEE (reference sequence). The CDR3 extends over 13 amino acids. CDR3 in amino acids: CASRMGQGDTQYF. In DNA, the CDR3 is TGTGCCAGCAGAATGGGGCAGGGAGATACGCAGTATTTT.

The genes are TRBV6-2 or TRBV6-3 and TRBJ2-7, with 7 bases identical to TRBD2. Trimming took 4 bases from V and 2 from J; bases not matched to a gene: 5. Germline V gene data show CDR1 as MNHEY and CDR2 as SVGEGT. The CDR3 totals 14 residues. The CDR3 here is CASSSKRGTYEQYF. The CDR3 region has the DNA TGTGCCAGCAGTTCCAAGCGGGGAACCTACGAGCAGTACTTC.

V usage is TRBV4-2 and J usage is TRBJ1-2; a weak D match, TRBD1 (5 bases). The V and J ends lost 0 bases and 3 bases respectively, with 11 bases between them. This CDR3 region has 15 residues. Germline V gene data show CDR1 as LGHNA and CDR2 as YNFKEQ. CDR3 loop: CASSQDWGVDYGYTF. The CDR3 DNA is TGTGCCAGCAGCCAAGATTGGGGGGTGGACTATGGCTACACCTTC.

The chain uses TRBV6-6 and TRBJ1-2; tentative D call: TRBD1 (5 bases). The ends were cut back, 4 bases at V and 4 bases at J, with 10 bases in the middle. The CDR3 totals 13 residues. The germline gives CDR1 MNHNY, CDR2 SVGAGI (reference sequence). This chain's CDR3 is CASSSSDSYGYTF. CDR3 bases: TGTGCCAGCAGTTCTTCCGACAGCTATGGCTACACCTTC.

The chain combines TRBV6-5 with TRBJ1-1; 9 bases align to TRBD1. CDR1 and CDR2 from the germline V gene are MNHEY and SVGAGI. The CDR3 consists of 15 residues. V lost 0 bases, J lost 4 bases, and 3 bases stayed unmatched. DNA for the CDR3: TGTGCCAGCAGTTACTCGAGACAGGGGGGCACTGAAGCTTTCTTT. The encoded protein is CASSYSRQGGTEAFF.

The J gene is TRBJ1-1, the V gene TRBV19; perhaps TRBD1 as D (5 bases). This CDR3 region has 13 residues. V lost 7 bases and J 5 bases, leaving 14 bases between the germline ends. Germline CDR1 reads LNHDA; CDR2 reads SQIVND (reference sequence). CDR3 nucleotides: TGTGCCAGTAAATTGACAGAAATTACTGAAGCTTTCTTT. Protein product: CASKLTEITEAFF.